This T cell receptor (beta chain) was obtained from a study of blood T cell repertoires in COVID-19. Study in general: There were acute and convalescent COVID-19 samples, and they came from the United States, Italy and Spain. T cells, B-cell-depleted T cells, or PBMCs provided the cDNA or gDNA that served as material.

Authors' analysis steps: Counts of nucleated cells, estimated from reference gene primer amplification, were obtained. Some clones are missing from TCRdb's copy, which holds only in-frame ones; the method was immunoSEQ multiplex PCR. V and J calls and clone size are those listed in that table; D and trimming were worked out from the DNA. The sample yields around 77,000 clones, more than 75% seen once. The CDR3 length is 13 residues. Germline lookup yields CDR1 SNHLY and CDR2 FYNNEI. Losses at the gene ends were 2 bases for V and 10 bases for J; bases not matched to a gene: 4. Material: peripheral blood. This chain links TRBV2 with TRBJ1-1, with 10 bases aligning to TRBD1. The receptor's source is a woman aged 80 or older with active or convalescent COVID-19. DNA for the CDR3: TGTGCCAGCAGTGAAACGACAGGGGGCGCAGCTTTCTTT. Amino acids: CASSETTGGAAFF.